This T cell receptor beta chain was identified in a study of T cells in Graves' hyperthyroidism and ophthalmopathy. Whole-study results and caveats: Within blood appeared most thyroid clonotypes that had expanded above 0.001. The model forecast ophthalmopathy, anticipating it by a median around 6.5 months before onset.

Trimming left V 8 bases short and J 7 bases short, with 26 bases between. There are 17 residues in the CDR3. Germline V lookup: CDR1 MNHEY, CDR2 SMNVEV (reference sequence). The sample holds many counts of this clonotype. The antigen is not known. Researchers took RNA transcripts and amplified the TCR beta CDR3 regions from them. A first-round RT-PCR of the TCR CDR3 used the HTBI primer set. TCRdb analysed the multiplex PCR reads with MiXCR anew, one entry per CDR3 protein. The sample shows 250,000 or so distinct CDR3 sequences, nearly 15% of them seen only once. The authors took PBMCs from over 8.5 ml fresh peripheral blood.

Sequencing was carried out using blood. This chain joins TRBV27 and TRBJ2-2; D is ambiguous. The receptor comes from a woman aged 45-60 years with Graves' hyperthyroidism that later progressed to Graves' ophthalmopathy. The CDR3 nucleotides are TGTGCCAGCCGAAATCGGCAGTACCACACCCGAGGCGGGGAGCTGTTTTTT. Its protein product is CASRNRQYHTRGGELFF.